This T cell receptor (beta chain) stems from a study of shared clonotypes between healthy human individuals. General study points: Inspection by rarefaction showed sorted-subset sequencing to be incomplete despite large depth.

This table comes from immunoSEQ multiplex PCR, and its TCRdb copy is limited to in-frame clones, with some not included. The table records about 680,000 clones, under 80% of them present only once. This CDR3 region has 13 residues. Per the germline V gene, CDR1 is PRHDT and CDR2 is FYEKMQ (reference sequence). Trimming pared 2 bases from V and 5 bases from J, leaving 10 bases between. This clone showed up just once. Antigen unknown. Sample: memory CD4+ T cells sorted from blood. This sample's subset: CD45RA-negative fraction. The sequence was collected from a woman in her twenties or thirties in good health. The genes are TRBV13 and TRBJ2-7; no definite D call. The CDR3 DNA reads TGTGCCAGCAGCTTACCGCAGGTCCACGAGCAGTACTTC. It is translated as CASSLPQVHEQYF.